The next 21 T cell receptor beta chains were all read from a single sample in a study of blood T cell repertoires in COVID-19. Using immunoSEQ multiplex PCR, the repertoire was profiled, and TCRdb retains in-frame clones only, with some absent. The table includes 200,000 to 250,000 clones, 65% to 85% detected once. The sample taken for sequencing was PBMCs or T cells enriched from blood (not recorded which). All receptors come from a woman aged 40-49 years with acute COVID-19.

The rearrangement links TRBV4-1 to TRBJ2-7; 13 bases align to TRBD2. Germline CDR1 is MGHRA and CDR2 is YSYEKL. The junction had 10 bases not matched to a gene; V was cut back by 4 bases and J by 13 bases. The CDR3 runs to 14 residues. The chain's CDR3 is CASSPTDTSGRGYF. DNA for the CDR3: TGCGCCAGCAGCCCAACAGACACTAGCGGGAGGGGATACTTC.

The chain couples TRBV28 to TRBJ2-7, with D unresolved. The CDR3 consists of 12 residues. Between the trimmed V and J ends, which lost 1 base and 4 bases, there was a span of 5 bases. Germline CDR1 MDHEN, CDR2 SYDVKM. This CDR3 reads CASSLYAYEQYF. As DNA, the CDR3 is TGTGCCAGCAGTTTATATGCGTACGAGCAGTACTTC.

This chain uses TRBV29-1 with TRBJ2-6; 7 bases align to TRBD1. The V gene end was trimmed by 6 bases and the J gene end by 5 bases; junction bases not matched to a gene: 10. The CDR3 is made up of 15 amino acids. The germline CDR1 and CDR2 sequences are SQVTM and ANQGSEA. The CDR3 sequence is CSVLTGLTRANVLTF. Written as DNA, the CDR3 is TGCAGCGTATTGACAGGGCTGACTAGGGCCAACGTCCTGACTTTC.

The table lists this clone with a few counts. V usage is TRBV2 and J usage is TRBJ2-7, with D maybe TRBD2 (5 bases). This CDR3 has 18 residues. CDR1 is SNHLY, CDR2 FYNNEI, per germline. V shed 1 base and J shed 8 bases, with 27 bases lying between them. The CDR3 region is CASSEGGLAAGKVRKQYF. CDR3 coding DNA: TGTGCCAGCAGTGAAGGAGGCCTAGCTGCCGGGAAGGTTAGGAAGCAGTACTTC.

The rearrangement uses TRBV19 and TRBJ2-1; 9 bases map to TRBD2. The CDR3 extends over 15 amino acids. Germline V gives CDR1 LNHDA, CDR2 SQIVND (reference sequence). The junction had 3 bases not matched to a gene; V was cut back by 1 base and J by 5 bases. Here the CDR3 reads CASSIGTSANNEQFF. Written as DNA, the CDR3 is TGTGCCAGTAGTATAGGGACTAGCGCCAACAATGAGCAGTTCTTC.

V is TRBV19 and J is TRBJ2-3; a weak D match, TRBD2 (6 bases). This CDR3 region has 14 residues. Germline-derived CDR1 and CDR2 are LNHDA and SQIVND (reference sequence). Trimming shortened V by 4 bases and J by 0 bases, and 8 bases separated the two germline ends. CDR3 coding DNA: TGTGCCAGTAGTAGCGGGGAGAGCACAGATACGCAGTATTTT. This sequence encodes CASSSGESTDTQYF.

The chain uses TRBV28 and TRBJ1-2, with 11 bases matching TRBD1. In germline, CDR1 is MDHEN, CDR2 SYDVKM. Trimming cost V 6 bases and J 7 bases; bases outside gene matches: 7. This CDR3 comprises 14 residues. In DNA, the CDR3 is TGTGCCAGCAGATATCCGGGACAGGGGGGTGGCTACACCTTC. This encodes CASRYPGQGGGYTF.

This sequence joins TRBV2 and TRBJ2-1, with D possibly TRBD1 on 6 matching bases. The CDR3 runs to 16 residues. V was shortened by 3 bases and J by 3 bases, with 15 bases between the two germline ends. CDR1 is SNHLY and CDR2 is FYNNEI in the germline V gene. In DNA form, the CDR3 reads TGTGCCAGCAGTGACGGACGCAGGGGCGACTACAATGAGCAGTTCTTC. Residues: CASSDGRRGDYNEQFF.

The rearrangement joins TRBV30 to TRBJ1-1; a possible D gene is TRBD1 (5 bases). The CDR3 has 14 amino acids. In germline, CDR1 is GTSNPN, CDR2 SVGIG (reference sequence). Trimming shortened V by 0 bases and J by 1 base, and 9 bases separated the two germline ends. This CDR3 reads CAWSVGRANTEAFF. As DNA, the CDR3 is TGTGCCTGGAGTGTGGGCAGGGCGAACACTGAAGCTTTCTTT.

The chain recombines TRBV18 with TRBJ2-1; D is unclear. The CDR3 consists of 11 residues. CDR1 and CDR2 (germline): KGHSH, LQKENI. The germline V and J ends were trimmed by 3 bases and 8 bases, with 5 bases remaining between them. CDR3 protein: CASSPVDEQFF. For the CDR3, the DNA is TGTGCCAGCTCACCCGTCGATGAGCAGTTCTTC.

The V call is TRBV30, the J call TRBJ2-7; 8 nucleotides match TRBD1. The CDR3 consists of 13 residues. V lost 8 bases, J lost 0 bases, and 6 bases stayed unmatched. Looked up from germline, CDR1 is GTSNPN and CDR2 is SVGIG (reference sequence). DNA for the CDR3: TGTGCCGGAACCGGGACAGGCTCCTACGAGCAGTACTTC. Translation gives CAGTGTGSYEQYF.

The gene calls are TRBV27 and TRBJ1-5; D call uncertain. Germline V gives CDR1 MNHEY, CDR2 SMNVEV (reference sequence). V lost 0 bases, J lost 3 bases, and 6 bases lay in between. The length of the CDR3 is 14 residues. The CDR3 here is CASSLSENNQPQHF. CDR3 DNA sequence: TGTGCCAGCAGTTTATCCGAGAACAATCAGCCCCAGCATTTT.

The chain has TRBV5-1 and TRBJ2-1; maybe TRBD2 (7 bases). Germline V lookup: CDR1 SGHRS, CDR2 YFSETQ. V was clipped by 1 base and J by 6 bases, with 17 bases between them. This CDR3 spans 16 amino acids. The chain's CDR3 is CASSLSGTRGANEQFF. The CDR3, as DNA: TGCGCCAGCAGCTTGAGCGGGACCCGGGGGGCCAATGAGCAGTTCTTC.

The chain joins TRBV27 to TRBJ1-5; tentatively, D is TRBD1 (5 bases). CDR3 size: 14 residues. V gave up 6 bases and J gave up 5 bases, with 14 bases separating them. Germline V gene sequence: CDR1 MNHEY, CDR2 SMNVEV (reference sequence). In DNA form, the CDR3 reads TGTGCCAGCAGGCGGCAGGGCACTTATCAGCCCCAGCATTTT. Residues: CASRRQGTYQPQHF.

This clone has a handful of counts. V gene TRBV6-5 combines with J gene TRBJ2-5; 16 bases are a match to TRBD2. The CDR3 covers 15 residues. Germline V CDR1 and CDR2: MNHEY, SVGAGI. J lost 4 bases, V lost 6 bases, and 2 bases had no gene match. The DNA for the CDR3 is TGTGCCAGCAGCGGGACTAGCGGGAGGGTAGAGACCCAGTACTTC. Translating gives CASSGTSGRVETQYF.

The chain joins TRBV28 to TRBJ1-1, with D perhaps TRBD1 (6 bases). Trimming cost V 6 bases and J 7 bases, with 21 bases left between them. The CDR3 consists of 15 residues. In germline, CDR1 is MDHEN, CDR2 SYDVKM. CDR3 coding DNA: TGTGCCAGCAGCCGGGGGGGCCTGCGGGTTGGTGAAGCTTTCTTT. Protein: CASSRGGLRVGEAFF.

This sequence joins TRBV2 and TRBJ2-7; TRBD2 matches at 13 bases. Unmatched junction bases numbered 5, after V lost 6 bases and J lost 3 bases. The germline V gene has CDR1 SNHLY and CDR2 FYNNEI. The length of the CDR3 is 15 residues. The CDR3 sequence is CASRPRTSGGYEQYF. CDR3 coding DNA: TGTGCCAGCAGACCCAGGACTAGCGGGGGCTACGAGCAGTACTTC.

V and J are TRBV28 and TRBJ2-7; 9 positions agree with TRBD2. The CDR3 totals 14 residues. V shed 7 bases, J shed 2 bases, and the junction held 6 bases outside the gene matches. Per the germline V gene, CDR1 is MDHEN and CDR2 is SYDVKM. The CDR3 nucleotides read TGTGCCAGCATTGAGGGACTAGCTACCTACGAGCAGTACTTC. Its translation: CASIEGLATYEQYF.

This chain joins TRBV3-1 (or the pseudogene TRBV3-2) and TRBJ1-5; 7 bases are shared with TRBD1. This CDR3 has 16 residues. In germline, CDR1 is LGHDT, CDR2 YNNKEL (reference sequence). The trim removed 2 bases at V and 1 base at J, leaving 5 bases unmatched. The CDR3 nucleotides are TGTGCCAGCAGCCAAACGCTGGGACAGAGCAATCAGCCCCAGCATTTT. Translation: CASSQTLGQSNQPQHF.

The chain joins TRBV6-1 to TRBJ1-3, with D possibly TRBD1 on 5 matching bases. With 3 bases removed from V and 3 bases from J, the gap between germline ends came to 15 bases. Germline CDR1 reads MNHNS; CDR2 reads SASEGT. The CDR3 length is 16 residues. The CDR3, as DNA: TGTGCCAGCAGTGAGGGCTCCCGGGGGGGTGGAAACACCATATATTTT. This encodes CASSEGSRGGGNTIYF.

This clone is a singleton in its sample. The rearrangement uses TRBV18 and TRBJ1-3; TRBD1 aligns across 9 bases. The CDR3 has 16 residues. Trimming at V came to 3 bases and at J to 4 bases, leaving 7 bases not matched to a gene. Germline V gives CDR1 KGHSH, CDR2 LQKENI. CDR3 nucleotide sequence: TGTGCCAGCTCACCTGGGACAGGGAATTCGGGAAACACCATATATTTT. Amino acids: CASSPGTGNSGNTIYF.